The entry below describes one T cell receptor (beta chain). Its antigen is still unknown. No base quality information exists; no much larger clone differs at one position. V is pared back by 0 bases and J by 3 bases, with 10 bases lying between the germline termini. CDR1 SGHKS and CDR2 YYEKEE were looked up in the germline V gene (reference sequence). The CDR3 sequence holds 15 residues, the cysteine and phenylalanine included. The DNA shown is the 45-base CDR3, in frame from base 1. Receptor libraries were prepared by the immunoSEQ multiplex PCR assay. A mixture of 60 forward primers for TCR Vbeta segments and 13 reverse primers for TCR Jbeta segments was used in the multiplex PCR. Amplification of the CDR3 region of rearranged TCR beta genes was performed with a multiplex PCR assay on genomic DNA. The Illumina HiSeq System was used to sequence the amplified TCR beta libraries as 87-base-pair reads. Under the source paper's analysis protocol: A later analysis counted about 82 million unique TCR beta chains across the 650 to 700 repertoires, and 9 million to 14 million of these chains were shared by at least two donors. To remove PCR and sequencing errors, raw reads were error-corrected and collapsed into unique sequences using a nearest-neighbor algorithm that merged closely related sequences. Alignment of CDR3 sequences to IMGT reference sequences was used to assign V, D and J gene segments. For a sequence to be retained, at least a six-nucleotide match to both a V gene segment and a J gene segment was required. A rearrangement counted as productive if the CDR3 had no stop codons and remained in frame with V and J, and every other rearrangement counted as non-productive. CDR3 was defined by IMGT convention, running from the second conserved V-encoded cysteine to the conserved J-encoded phenylalanine. The earlier analysis of 587 of the donors excluded sequences that lacked an unambiguous match to a single V gene segment. An earlier analysis of a few hundred of the donors called V segments functional above 56.7% productive rearrangements and segregating when the between-donor standard deviation exceeded 5%. A statistical classification framework was built to diagnose cytomegalovirus status from the catalog of TCR beta chain sequences. V and J gene assignment, in a later analysis, came from comparing TCR nucleotide sequences with IMGT/GENE-DB human TR gene sequences. In a later analysis, CDR3 sequences and most-parsimonious VDJ recombination scenarios were assigned using the TCRdist pipeline. In a later analysis, every TCR beta chain was defined by the combination of its CDR3 amino acid sequence and its V-gene family, and reads without a unique V-gene family were dropped. In a later analysis, 550 to 650 highly shared, low-generation-probability nucleotide sequences were removed to address suspected cross-contamination and a sequencing artifact. For each public chain, a later analysis derived a clonal expansion index from normalized ranks of inferred template counts within each repertoire. A later analysis computed generation probabilities with a VDJ recombination model fitted to out-of-frame rearrangements, and checked the results against IGoR. In a later analysis, TCR-TCR, TCR-HLA and TCR-CMV co-occurrence was scored with hypergeometric tests, and a repertoire-size bias correction was applied to TCR pairs. To estimate false discovery rates, a later analysis permuted the HLA or CMV assignments 20 times. A later analysis grouped co-occurring TCRs with DBSCAN, adding TCRdist sequence similarity when clustering within HLA-allele-positive subsets. Co-occurrence clustering excluded repertoires with fewer than 30,000 or more than 120,000 public chains, plus five with anomalous nucleotide sharing. TCRdb holds this immuneACCESS table with in-frame rearrangements only. Some clones are missing; in checked studies, unresolved V genes explain under half, and the rest has no known cause. The DNA was the basis for D and trimming; V, J and clone size are from that table. The sample table contains 100,000 to 150,000 clones; only one count was recorded for about three quarters of them. Together, the top ten hold 0.95% to 1.5% of the sample.

This sample was included in a study of cytomegalovirus exposure and HLA in healthy donors (TCRdb year 2017). Background for the entire study: In an earlier analysis of some 610 of the donors, 276 Gb of sequence data and some 100 million unique TCR beta sequences from roughly 200 million T cells were reported. Around 330 gigabases of sequencing data and approximately 91 million unique TCR sequences made up an early release that covered approximately 650 HLA-typed donors. The genetic ancestry cluster associated with self-reported Caucasian donors included roughly 84% of the approximately 400 genotyped donors. The aim of the study was to test whether cataloging public T cell receptors could identify signatures of past pathogen exposure. The study profiled the T cell repertoires of more than 500 subjects by immunosequencing and related them to cytomegalovirus serostatus. Along with the roughly 710-subject first cohort, a separate validation cohort of around 110 different subjects was used. To predict cytomegalovirus infection status, the study combined high-throughput TCR immunosequencing, statistical association of individual TCRs with disease status, and machine learning. A later analysis re-examined previously published TCR beta repertoires from 500 to 700 donors and added high-resolution HLA genotyping to investigate patterns of TCR occurrence. In the later analysis, no new phenotypic data were used to find candidate immune exposures; instead, reliance was placed on TCR beta sequences and their occurrence across donors. In an earlier analysis of more than 550 of the donors, high-throughput TCR beta sequencing was used to judge whether each TCR beta V gene segment behaved as functional or pseudogenic. Donor age, sex, ethnicity and CMV serostatus were collected together with the repertoire data. In a later genetic analysis, genome-wide SNP genotypes for about three fifths of the roughly 670 donors were used, and that subset was treated as a discovery cohort. All discovery cohort repertoires had been generated using a single sequencing platform. Both class I and class II loci were covered by HLA typing, at four-digit resolution. Typing coverage varied by locus: roughly 629-630 donors for A, B, C, DRB1 and DQB1; approximately 500 for DQA1; 606 for DPA1; around 490 for DPB1. Because of strong linkage in the cohort, four to six DR-DQ haplotypes were treated as single units for association and clustering. Across under 500 genotyped donors of the cohort, an average of about 240,000 unique TCR beta nucleotide sequences per donor were sequenced, and roughly 18% of those sequences were non-productive.

Findings and caveats that apply to the study as a whole: A few of the identified cytomegalovirus-associated TCR beta chains were confirmed in vitro to be specific for cytomegalovirus antigens. A later analysis found that most CMV-associated TCR beta chains appeared HLA-restricted, with HLA associations seemingly driven largely by CMV exposure. In both the original and validation cohorts, the classifier was reported to diagnose cytomegalovirus status with high specificity and sensitivity. When HLA alleles, especially DR and DQ, strongly co-occurred, TCR associations were difficult to assign to individual alleles. Presence/absence analyses assumed roughly uniform sequencing depth across donors, an assumption that may not hold. A later analysis found that HLA-associated TCR beta chains were more clonally expanded and had lower generation probabilities than equally common non-associated chains. Compared with the roughly 720-donor mean, donors in an Asian-associated ancestry cluster had fewer N-insertions in productive TCRs, according to a later genetic analysis. In a later analysis, TCR association rates were found to vary across HLA loci, with the most associated TCRs seen for DRB1 alleles and the fewest for HLA-C alleles. For the cohort, immune exposure information was limited to CMV serostatus. While some public TCRs were present in many individuals, most TCR sequences turned up only very rarely across donors. Around 16 rarely observed V segments, including chromosome 9 orphons, were excluded from the earlier analysis of about 500 of the donors because counts were too low. A cluster of highly shared sequence variants was judged likely to represent a technical artifact of the sequencing pipeline. Only TCR beta chains were sequenced in this cohort, and the absence of alpha or paired-chain data limited detectable features. It was suggested by the authors that the approach could potentially be generalized to other disease states and immunological phenotypes. A further reported finding was that TCR beta sequences accurately predicted the HLA-A and HLA-B alleles for most subjects in the first cohort. Because HLA typing was unavailable for some donors at each locus, only the typed subset was used in association tests. A later analysis associated about 18,000 TCR beta sequences with specific HLA alleles at a false discovery rate of 0.05. Some IMGT-functional V segments, including TRBV6-2 and TRBV6-3, could not be told apart with the 87-base-pair reads, so those segments were excluded. A later analysis reported that several top co-occurrence clusters appeared linked to parvovirus B19, influenza, CMV and Epstein-Barr virus. In a later genetic analysis, a missense DCLRE1C variant was associated with V-gene and J-gene trimming of TCR beta chains, and the association was replicated in an independent cohort. A total of roughly 160 TCR beta chains were listed by the study as associated with cytomegalovirus. An earlier analysis of approximately 540 of the donors showed that most TCR beta V segments appeared in productive rearrangements either about 87% or about 30% of the time, which broadly matched IMGT annotations. Correlated functional status among segregating V segments might be attributable to linkage disequilibrium, but an unknown experimental factor could not be ruled out.

In total, just over 650 healthy bone marrow donors made up the cohort. All cohort members were sampled while nominally healthy, although unrecorded immune exposures were likely present. The donor was CMV seronegative and was included in the group of a few hundred seronegative cohort members. Each donor provided a peripheral blood sample, and peripheral blood mononuclear cells were used for TCR beta sequencing. The Qiagen DNeasy Blood Extraction Kit was used to extract genomic DNA from the blood cell samples. The sequencing sample was made of PBMCs. The sequence came from a female donor in good health and CMV-seronegative. The V and J genes are TRBV5-5 and TRBJ2-1; matching of 6 bases hints at TRBD1 as the D gene. The DNA sequence is given as TGTGCCAGCAGCTTGGACCAGGGGAGCTACAATGAGCAGTTCTTC. The encoded protein is CASSLDQGSYNEQFF.